The rows below give T cell receptor beta chains drawn from one sample of a study of OX40 agonist ivuxolimab in advanced cancers. Sequencing was performed with immunoSEQ multiplex PCR; in TCRdb, only in-frame clones are kept and a portion is missing. Counted here are approximately 110,000 clones, about nine tenths occurring once; the ten biggest clones make up about 0.81%. This material consisted of CD4+ or CD8+ T cells sorted from blood, taken in a trial of the OX40 agonist ivuxolimab. These TCRs come from an adult with an advanced solid tumor such as melanoma, head and neck, liver or kidney cancer. CDR3s include the opening cysteine and the closing phenylalanine or tryptophan. Fields, in order: CDR3 protein, CDR3 DNA, V gene, D gene, J gene, clone size. The D gene is left open where the match is weak. Rows give clone size only sometimes, using once, few, many, or a class for an expanded clone.

CDR3 protein: CASRGGLHTEAFF; CDR3 DNA: TGTGCCAGCCGGGGGGGGTTGCACACTGAAGCTTTCTTT; V gene: TRBV6-1; D gene: .; J gene: TRBJ1-1; clone size: .
CDR3 protein: CASSFLQGFVSTEAFF; CDR3 DNA: TGTGCCAGCAGTTTCCTCCAGGGATTTGTAAGCACTGAAGCTTTCTTT; V gene: TRBV27; D gene: .; J gene: TRBJ1-1; clone size: once
CDR3 protein: CASNSVANTGELFF; CDR3 DNA: TGTGCCAGCAACAGCGTGGCTAACACCGGGGAGCTGTTTTTT; V gene: TRBV19; D gene: .; J gene: TRBJ2-2; clone size: .
CDR3 protein: CASTPGGPKIGAFF; CDR3 DNA: TGTGCCAGCACCCCAGGGGGTCCCAAGATCGGAGCTTTCTTT; V gene: TRBV7-8; D gene: TRBD1; J gene: TRBJ1-1; clone size: few
CDR3 protein: CASSIVQGRGEAFF; CDR3 DNA: TGTGCCAGCAGTATCGTTCAGGGTAGAGGAGAAGCTTTCTTT; V gene: TRBV27; D gene: .; J gene: TRBJ1-1; clone size: .
CDR3 protein: CASRDRRISGANVLTF; CDR3 DNA: TGTGCCAGCCGGGACAGGCGTATCTCTGGGGCCAACGTCCTGACTTTC; V gene: TRBV2; D gene: TRBD1; J gene: TRBJ2-6; clone size: .
CDR3 protein: CASSQFGPLGGETQYF; CDR3 DNA: TGTGCCAGCAGTCAATTCGGGCCCCTCGGGGGGGAGACCCAGTACTTC; V gene: TRBV2; D gene: TRBD2; J gene: TRBJ2-5; clone size: .
CDR3 protein: CAISEALAGRADTQYF; CDR3 DNA: TGTGCCATCAGTGAGGCCCTAGCGGGAAGGGCAGATACGCAGTATTTT; V gene: TRBV10-3; D gene: TRBD2; J gene: TRBJ2-3; clone size: .
CDR3 protein: CSVHETQYF; CDR3 DNA: TGCAGCGTCCACGAGACCCAGTACTTC; V gene: TRBV29-1; D gene: .; J gene: TRBJ2-5; clone size: .
CDR3 protein: CASSPSTLYGYTF; CDR3 DNA: TGTGCCAGCAGTCCCTCGACCCTCTATGGCTACACCTTC; V gene: TRBV28; D gene: .; J gene: TRBJ1-2; clone size: .
CDR3 protein: CASSRGQGLNTEAFF; CDR3 DNA: TGCGCCAGCAGCCGAGGACAGGGGCTGAACACTGAAGCTTTCTTT; V gene: TRBV4-3; D gene: TRBD1; J gene: TRBJ1-1; clone size: .
CDR3 protein: CASSLEANSGNTIYF; CDR3 DNA: TGTGCCAGCAGCTTGGAGGCCAACTCTGGAAACACCATATATTTT; V gene: TRBV5-5; D gene: .; J gene: TRBJ1-3; clone size: .
CDR3 protein: CATSRGVAGIRNTGELFF; CDR3 DNA: TGTGCCACCAGCAGAGGTGTAGCGGGGATCCGAAACACCGGGGAGCTGTTTTTT; V gene: TRBV15; D gene: TRBD2; J gene: TRBJ2-2; clone size: .
CDR3 protein: CASSLPGGGEQYF; CDR3 DNA: TGTGCCAGTAGTTTACCGGGAGGCGGCGAGCAGTACTTC; V gene: TRBV19; D gene: TRBD2; J gene: TRBJ2-7; clone size: once
CDR3 protein: CASSVRLAGDYEQYF; CDR3 DNA: TGTGCCAGCAGCGTCAGACTAGCGGGAGACTACGAGCAGTACTTC; V gene: TRBV7-2; D gene: TRBD2; J gene: TRBJ2-7; clone size: .
CDR3 protein: CASSRDGYTF; CDR3 DNA: TGTGCCAGCAGCCGGGATGGCTACACCTTC; V gene: TRBV7-6; D gene: .; J gene: TRBJ1-2; clone size: .